The 10 T cell receptor beta chains in this list originate from one sample, sequenced in a study of cytomegalovirus exposure and HLA in healthy donors. PCR used 60 Vbeta primers and 13 Jbeta primers. The assay was immunoSEQ multiplex PCR, and TCRdb's table has in-frame clones only and misses some. The data show roughly 99,000 clones, around 73% seen once. The specimen sequenced was PBMCs. These receptors all come from a man aged 30-40 years in good health and CMV-seronegative.

This clone was observed a few times. The rearrangement uses TRBV5-4 and TRBJ1-6, with 10 positions matching TRBD1. The CDR3 totals 16 residues. Germline V gene sequence: CDR1 SGHNT, CDR2 YYREEE (reference sequence). With 3 bases clipped from V and 9 bases from J, the junction kept 9 bases outside the gene matches. CDR3 bases: TGTGCCAGCAGCTGGTGGACAGGGGGACTGAGTTCACCCCTCCACTTT. Translated: CASSWWTGGLSSPLHF.

This chain uses TRBV19 with TRBJ1-2; D perhaps matches TRBD1 (6 bases). From germline, CDR1 is LNHDA and CDR2 SQIVND (reference sequence). The CDR3 contains 14 residues. Trimming left V 3 bases short and J 6 bases short, with 14 bases between. In nucleotides, the CDR3 is TGTGCCAGTAGTATCCCCGAGACAGGAAATGGCTACACCTTC. Translating it yields CASSIPETGNGYTF.

V usage is TRBV11-2 and J usage is TRBJ2-7, with D unresolved. The CDR3 contains 13 residues. Germline CDR1 is SGHAT and CDR2 is FQNNGV. V gave up 3 bases and J gave up 3 bases, with 9 bases separating them. This CDR3 reads CASSFRRNYEQYF. DNA for the CDR3: TGTGCCAGCAGCTTTCGCAGAAACTACGAGCAGTACTTC.

This clone showed up just a few times. J is TRBJ1-2 and V is TRBV7-3; TRBD1 is a possible D gene (5 bases). The CDR3 length is 14 residues. V was pared by 2 bases and J by 0 bases, with 7 bases between. The germline CDR1 and CDR2 sequences are SGHTA and FQGTGA. The CDR3 reads CASSLAGSNYGYTF. The CDR3 DNA is TGTGCCAGCAGCTTAGCAGGGTCTAACTATGGCTACACCTTC.

This rearrangement joins TRBV5-1 to TRBJ1-4; a possible D gene is TRBD1 (5 bases). CDR1 and CDR2 from the germline V gene are SGHRS and YFSETQ. CDR3 length: 15 amino acids. Trimming cost V 1 base and J 4 bases, with 11 bases left between them. CDR3 in DNA: TGCGCCAGCAGCTTGACAGGCGGAAGTAATGAAAAACTGTTTTTT. It is translated as CASSLTGGSNEKLFF.

The sample holds one count of this clone. This chain joins TRBV18 and TRBJ2-3; D might be TRBD2 (6 bases). CDR1 and CDR2 (germline): KGHSH, LQKENI. With 6 bases removed from V and 0 bases from J, the gap between germline ends came to 13 bases. The CDR3 covers 15 residues. The CDR3 coding sequence is TGTGCCAGCTCCCGTACGGGGGTTAGCACAGATACGCAGTATTTT. Translated: CASSRTGVSTDTQYF.

The V and J genes are TRBV5-1 and TRBJ2-7, with unresolved D. The CDR3 contains 13 residues. Germline CDR1 SGHRS, CDR2 YFSETQ. Trimming removed 7 bases at V and 6 bases at J, with 17 bases between. CDR3 sequence: CASALSSVSEQYF. The CDR3 coding sequence is TGCGCCAGCGCCCTGTCTTCTGTTAGCGAGCAGTACTTC.

This clone was observed a handful of times. The J gene is TRBJ2-7, the V gene TRBV28, with 8 bases matching TRBD1. J lost 2 bases, V lost 6 bases, and 6 bases had no gene match. Germline loops: CDR1 MDHEN, CDR2 SYDVKM. The CDR3 spans 14 residues. CDR3 sequence: CASRRTGITYEQYF. Written as DNA, the CDR3 is TGTGCCAGCAGGAGGACAGGGATAACCTACGAGCAGTACTTC.

The rearrangement links TRBV19 to TRBJ2-5; TRBD2 aligns across 10 bases. CDR1 and CDR2 from the germline V gene are LNHDA and SQIVND (reference sequence). This CDR3 spans 14 amino acids. The trim removed 4 bases at V and 1 base at J, leaving 0 bases unmatched. CDR3 in amino acids: CASSRLAGQETQYF. The DNA of the CDR3 is TGTGCCAGTAGTAGACTAGCGGGCCAAGAGACCCAGTACTTC.

The chain links TRBV4-1 to TRBJ2-7, with TRBD2 matching 11 bases. The length of the CDR3 is 18 residues. The J segment lost 4 bases and the V segment lost 4 bases, leaving 15 bases of the junction unmatched. Germline V lookup: CDR1 MGHRA, CDR2 YSYEKL. For the CDR3, the DNA is TGCGCCAGCAGCCCCTCCGTTACTAGCGGGAGAGGTTTGTACGAGCAGTACTTC. It is translated as CASSPSVTSGRGLYEQYF.